This T cell receptor beta chain was identified during a study of radiation and T cells in renal cell carcinoma. Trimming removed 3 bases at V and 6 bases at J, with 19 bases between. From germline, CDR1 is SGDLS and CDR2 YYNGEE. This CDR3 is 15 amino acids long. Time point given: baseline pretreatment blood. The treatment: 15 Gy SBRT to primary tumor, nephrectomy 4 weeks later. The data were produced by immunoSEQ multiplex PCR, yet TCRdb's version contains in-frame clones alone and is incomplete. The data hold about 88,000 clones, with approximately 86% observed a single time. This chain connects TRBV9 to TRBJ2-7; a possible D gene is TRBD2 (7 bases). The clonotype was recovered from a man between 50 and 59 years old with renal cell carcinoma. Sequenced material: blood, taken from a patient whose treatment included radiotherapy and nephrectomy. The CDR3 DNA reads as TGTGCCAGCAGCGGAGGATCGTGGGGAGGGGGCGAGCAGTACTTC. Translated: CASSGGSWGGGEQYF.